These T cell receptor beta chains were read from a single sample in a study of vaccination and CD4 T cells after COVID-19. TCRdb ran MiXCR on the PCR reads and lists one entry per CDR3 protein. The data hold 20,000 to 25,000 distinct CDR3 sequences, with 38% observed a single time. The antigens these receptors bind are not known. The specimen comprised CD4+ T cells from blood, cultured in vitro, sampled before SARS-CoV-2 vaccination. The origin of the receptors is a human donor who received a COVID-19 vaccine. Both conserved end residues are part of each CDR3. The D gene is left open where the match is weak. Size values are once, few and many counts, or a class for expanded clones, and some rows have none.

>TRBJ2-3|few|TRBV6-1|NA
CASKDSRADTQYF
TGTGCCAGCAAAGACTCAAGAGCAGATACGCAGTATTTT
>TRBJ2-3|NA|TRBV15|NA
CATSRDRASTDTQYF
TGTGCCACCAGCAGAGATCGAGCTAGCACAGATACGCAGTATTTT
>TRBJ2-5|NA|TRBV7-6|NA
CASSAAGAYEETQHF
TGTGCCAGCAGCGCCGCTGGGGCCTACGAAGAGACCCAGCACTTC
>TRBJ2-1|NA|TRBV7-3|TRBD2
CASSSLAGDNEQFF
TGTGCCAGCAGCTCCCTAGCGGGGGACAATGAGCAGTTCTTC
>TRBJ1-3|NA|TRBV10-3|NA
CAISNRATSSGNTIYF
TGTGCCATCAGCAACAGGGCCACAAGCTCTGGAAACACCATATATTTT
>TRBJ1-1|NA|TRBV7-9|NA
CASSFFEGPTEAFF
TGTGCCAGCAGCTTCTTTGAGGGGCCCACTGAAGCTTTCTTT
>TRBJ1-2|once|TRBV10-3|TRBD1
CAISEPVRRGQKDGYTF
TGTGCCATCAGTGAGCCGGTCAGGAGGGGGCAAAAGGATGGCTACACCTTC
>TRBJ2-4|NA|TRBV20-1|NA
CSARGQGGNIQYF
TGCAGTGCTAGAGGGCAGGGGGGAAACATTCAGTACTTC
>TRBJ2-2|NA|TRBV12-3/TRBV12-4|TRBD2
CASSGTSGGAGELFF
TGTGCCAGCAGCGGGACTAGCGGGGGGGCCGGGGAGCTGTTTTTT
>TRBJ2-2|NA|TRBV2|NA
CASSEQGNMYTGELFF
TGTGCCAGCAGTGAACAGGGTAATATGTACACCGGGGAGCTGTTTTTT
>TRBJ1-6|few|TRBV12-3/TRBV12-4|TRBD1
CASSLGDRGGSPLHF
TGTGCCAGCAGTTTAGGGGACAGGGGGGGTTCACCCCTCCACTTT
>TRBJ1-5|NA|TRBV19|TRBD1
CATQDRGGNQPQHF
TGTGCCACCCAGGACAGGGGGGGCAATCAGCCCCAGCATTTT
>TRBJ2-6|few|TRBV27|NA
CASSFLGQGRNSGANVLTF
TGTGCCAGCAGTTTTTTAGGGCAGGGCCGTAACTCTGGGGCCAACGTCCTGACTTTC
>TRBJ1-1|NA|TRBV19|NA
CASSKGSLRRTEAFF
TGTGCCAGTAGTAAAGGAAGTTTGAGGCGCACTGAAGCTTTCTTT
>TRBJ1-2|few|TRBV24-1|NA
CATSDPQGFYGYTF
TGTGCCACCAGTGATCCCCAAGGGTTCTATGGCTACACCTTC
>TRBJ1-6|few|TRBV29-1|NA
CSVKESSYNSPLHF
TGCAGCGTTAAAGAGAGCTCCTATAATTCACCCCTCCACTTT
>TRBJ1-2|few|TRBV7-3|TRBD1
CASSLEGQIYGYTF
TGTGCCAGCAGCTTAGAGGGACAGATCTATGGCTACACCTTC
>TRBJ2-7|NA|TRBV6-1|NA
CASSEPRLISYEQYF
TGTGCCAGCAGTGAACCTCGGCTGATCTCCTACGAGCAGTACTTC
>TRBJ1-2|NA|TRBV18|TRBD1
CASSPPSRGRNYGYTF
TGTGCCAGCTCACCCCCTTCGAGGGGGCGAAACTATGGCTACACCTTC
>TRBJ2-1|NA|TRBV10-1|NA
CASGPSYNERFF
TGCGCCAGCGGCCCCTCCTACAATGAGCGGTTCTTC
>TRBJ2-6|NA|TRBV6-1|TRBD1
CASKDRAGANVLTF
TGTGCCAGCAAGGACAGGGCTGGGGCCAACGTCCTGACTTTC
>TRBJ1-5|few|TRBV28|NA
CASSTGRQPQHF
TGTGCCAGCAGTACAGGGCGGCAGCCCCAGCATTTT
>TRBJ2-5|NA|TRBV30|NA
CAWSVRAGTAPSETQYF
TGTGCCTGGAGTGTACGGGCAGGTACGGCACCATCGGAGACCCAGTACTTC
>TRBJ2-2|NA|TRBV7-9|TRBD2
CASSLGGGSDTGELFF
TGTGCCAGCAGCTTAGGGGGGGGATCGGACACCGGGGAGCTGTTTTTT
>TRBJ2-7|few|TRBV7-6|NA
CASSLGTGPLYEQYF
TGTGCCAGCAGCTTAGGAACAGGACCCCTCTACGAGCAGTACTTC
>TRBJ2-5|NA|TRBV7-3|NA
CASSQGSRAETQYF
TGTGCCAGCAGCCAAGGGTCCAGGGCAGAGACCCAGTACTTC
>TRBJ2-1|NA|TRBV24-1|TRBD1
CATRGQGNEQFF
TGTGCCACCAGAGGACAGGGGAATGAGCAGTTCTTC
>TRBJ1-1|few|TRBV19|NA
CASSIGSLRRTEAFF
TGTGCCAGTAGTATAGGAAGTTTGAGGCGCACTGAAGCTTTCTTT
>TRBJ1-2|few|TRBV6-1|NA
CASSRVSVNYGYTF
TGTGCCAGCAGCAGGGTCTCTGTAAACTATGGCTACACCTTC
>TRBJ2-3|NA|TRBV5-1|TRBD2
CASSLALSGGALVTDTQYF
TGCGCCAGCAGCTTGGCCCTTAGCGGGGGGGCCTTGGTCACAGATACGCAGTATTTT
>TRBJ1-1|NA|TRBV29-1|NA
CSVDSGGQKDTEAFF
TGCAGCGTTGATTCGGGTGGGCAAAAGGACACTGAAGCTTTCTTT
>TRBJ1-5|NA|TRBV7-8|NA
CASSFGTTSNQPQHF
TGTGCCAGCAGCTTTGGGACAACTAGCAATCAGCCCCAGCATTTT
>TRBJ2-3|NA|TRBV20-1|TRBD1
CSVGKRTGGAGGGSDTQYF
TGCAGTGTTGGCAAACGGACAGGGGGCGCAGGTGGCGGCTCGGATACGCAGTATTTT
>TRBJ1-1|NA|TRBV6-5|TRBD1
CASSYRGRGVTEAFF
TGTGCCAGCAGTTATAGGGGGCGAGGGGTCACTGAAGCTTTCTTT
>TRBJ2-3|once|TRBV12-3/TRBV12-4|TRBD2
CASSFTSGGAEPDTQYF
TGTGCCAGCAGTTTTACTAGCGGGGGGGCCGAGCCAGATACGCAGTATTTT
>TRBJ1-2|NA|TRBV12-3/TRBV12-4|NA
CAPSPANYGYTF
TGTGCCCCCTCCCCGGCTAACTATGGCTACACCTTC
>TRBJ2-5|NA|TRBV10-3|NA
CAISRKGQGETQYF
TGTGCCATCAGCCGCAAGGGTCAGGGAGAGACCCAGTACTTC
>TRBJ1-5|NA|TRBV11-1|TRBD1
CASSLRQGLSQPQHF
TGTGCCAGCAGCTTAAGACAGGGATTAAGTCAGCCCCAGCATTTT
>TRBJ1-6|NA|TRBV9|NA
CASSVDPLWAGSSPLHF
TGTGCCAGCAGCGTAGATCCGTTATGGGCAGGTTCTTCACCCCTCCACTTT
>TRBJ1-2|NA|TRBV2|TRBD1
CASKTDRGGYTF
TGTGCCAGCAAGACAGACAGGGGCGGCTACACCTTC
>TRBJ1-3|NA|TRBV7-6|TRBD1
CASSLVGQASGNTIYF
TGTGCCAGCAGCTTAGTTGGACAGGCTTCTGGAAACACCATATATTTT
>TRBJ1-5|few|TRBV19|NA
CASSIAGYQPQHF
TGTGCCAGTAGTATAGCAGGGTATCAGCCCCAGCATTTT
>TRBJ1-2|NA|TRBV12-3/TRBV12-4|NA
CASSFVGGGYTF
TGTGCCAGCAGTTTTGTAGGGGGAGGCTACACCTTC
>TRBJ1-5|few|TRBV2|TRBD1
CASSAQGELGFQPQHF
TGTGCCAGCAGTGCACAGGGGGAGTTAGGTTTTCAGCCCCAGCATTTT
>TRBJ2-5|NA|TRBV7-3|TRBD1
CASSPTGGEGETQYF
TGTGCCAGCAGCCCCACAGGGGGCGAGGGAGAGACCCAGTACTTC